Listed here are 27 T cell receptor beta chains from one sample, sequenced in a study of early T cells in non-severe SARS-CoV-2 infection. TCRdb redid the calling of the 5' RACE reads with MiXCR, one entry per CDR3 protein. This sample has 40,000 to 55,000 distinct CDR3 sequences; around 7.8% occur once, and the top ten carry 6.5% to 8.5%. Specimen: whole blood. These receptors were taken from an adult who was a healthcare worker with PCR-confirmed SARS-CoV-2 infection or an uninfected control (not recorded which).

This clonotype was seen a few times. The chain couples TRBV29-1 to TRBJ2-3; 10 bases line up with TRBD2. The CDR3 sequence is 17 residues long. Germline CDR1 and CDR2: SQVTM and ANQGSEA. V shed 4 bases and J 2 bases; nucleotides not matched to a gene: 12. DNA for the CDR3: TGCAGCGTTGTCTCTCTCAGGACTAGCGGTTACACAGATACGCAGTATTTT. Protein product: CSVVSLRTSGYTDTQYF.

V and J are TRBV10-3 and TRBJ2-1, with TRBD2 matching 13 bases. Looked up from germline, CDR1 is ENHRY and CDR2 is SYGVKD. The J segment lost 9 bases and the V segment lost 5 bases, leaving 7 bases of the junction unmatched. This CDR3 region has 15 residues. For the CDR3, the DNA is TGTGCCATCAGTATTACTAGCGGGGGGGCCGGTGAGCAGTTCTTC. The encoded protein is CAISITSGGAGEQFF.

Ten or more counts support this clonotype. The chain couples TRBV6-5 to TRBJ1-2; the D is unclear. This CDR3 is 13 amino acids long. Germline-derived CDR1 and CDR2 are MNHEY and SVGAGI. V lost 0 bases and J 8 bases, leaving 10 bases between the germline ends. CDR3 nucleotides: TGTGCCAGCAGTTACTCGACCCTAAGCGGCTACACCTTC. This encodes CASSYSTLSGYTF.

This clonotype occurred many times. The CDR3 sequence: CASSRQQGLYEKLFF. CDR3 nucleotides: TGTGCCAGCAGCCGACAACAGGGGTTATATGAAAAACTGTTTTTT. The chain recombines TRBV7-9 with TRBJ1-4, with 7 bases lining up with TRBD1. J gave up 6 bases and V 5 bases, and 9 bases lay outside the gene matches. CDR3 size: 15 residues. Germline assignment: CDR1 SEHNR and CDR2 FQNEAQ (reference sequence).

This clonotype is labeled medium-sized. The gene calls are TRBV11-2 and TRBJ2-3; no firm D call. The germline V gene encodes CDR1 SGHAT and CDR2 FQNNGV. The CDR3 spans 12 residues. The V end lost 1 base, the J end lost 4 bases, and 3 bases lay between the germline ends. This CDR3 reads CASSLVADTQYF. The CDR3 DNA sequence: TGTGCCAGCAGCTTAGTCGCAGATACGCAGTATTTT.

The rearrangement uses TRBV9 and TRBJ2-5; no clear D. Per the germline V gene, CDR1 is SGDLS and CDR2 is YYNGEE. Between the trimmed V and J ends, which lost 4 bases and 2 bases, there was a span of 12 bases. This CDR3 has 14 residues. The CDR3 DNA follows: TGTGCCAGCAGCCCAAATGTAGCTCAAGAGACCCAGTACTTC. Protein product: CASSPNVAQETQYF.

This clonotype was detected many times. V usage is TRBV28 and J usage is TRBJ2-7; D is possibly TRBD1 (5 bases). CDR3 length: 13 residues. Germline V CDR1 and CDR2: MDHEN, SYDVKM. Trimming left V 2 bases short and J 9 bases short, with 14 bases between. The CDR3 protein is CASSLVGRFWQYF. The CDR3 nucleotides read TGTGCCAGCAGTTTAGTGGGGCGTTTTTGGCAGTACTTC.

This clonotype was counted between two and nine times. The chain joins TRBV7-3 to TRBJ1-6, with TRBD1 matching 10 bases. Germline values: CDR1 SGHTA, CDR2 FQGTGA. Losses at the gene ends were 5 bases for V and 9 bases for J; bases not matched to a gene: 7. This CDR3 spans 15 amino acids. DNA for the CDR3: TGTGCCAGCAGCACGACAGGGGGCGCAGGTTCACCCCTCCACTTT. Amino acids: CASSTTGGAGSPLHF. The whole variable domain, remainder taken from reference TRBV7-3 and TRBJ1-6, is GAGVSQTPSNKVTEKGKYVELRCDPISGHTALYWYRQSLGQGPEFLIYFQGTGAADDSGLPNDRFFAVRPEGSVSTLKIQRTERGDSAVYLCASSTTGGAGSPLHFGNGTRLTVT.

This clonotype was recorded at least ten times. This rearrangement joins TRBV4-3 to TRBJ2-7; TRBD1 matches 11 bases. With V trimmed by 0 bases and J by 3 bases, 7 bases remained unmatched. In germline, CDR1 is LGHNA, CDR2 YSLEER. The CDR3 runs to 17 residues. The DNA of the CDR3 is TGCGCCAGCAGCCAAGAGACCGGGACAGGGGGTGTCTACGAGCAGTACTTC. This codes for CASSQETGTGGVYEQYF.

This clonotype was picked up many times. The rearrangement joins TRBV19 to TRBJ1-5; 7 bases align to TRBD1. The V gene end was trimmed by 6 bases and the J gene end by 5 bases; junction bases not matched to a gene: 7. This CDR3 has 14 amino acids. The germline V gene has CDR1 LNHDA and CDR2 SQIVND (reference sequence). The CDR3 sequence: CASRPGTVYQPQHF. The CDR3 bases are TGTGCCAGTAGGCCTGGGACAGTATATCAGCCCCAGCATTTT.

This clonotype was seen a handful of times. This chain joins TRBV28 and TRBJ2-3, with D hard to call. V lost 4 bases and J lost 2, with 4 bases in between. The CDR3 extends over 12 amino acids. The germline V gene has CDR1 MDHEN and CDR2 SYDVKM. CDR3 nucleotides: TGTGCCAGCAGTTCCATCACAGATACGCAGTATTTT. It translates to CASSSITDTQYF. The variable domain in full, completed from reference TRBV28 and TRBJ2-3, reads DVKVTQSSRYLVKRTGEKVFLECVQDMDHENMFWYRQDPGLGLRLIYFSYDVKMKEKGDIPEGYSVSREKKERFSLILESASTNQTSMYLCASSSITDTQYFGPGTRLTVL.

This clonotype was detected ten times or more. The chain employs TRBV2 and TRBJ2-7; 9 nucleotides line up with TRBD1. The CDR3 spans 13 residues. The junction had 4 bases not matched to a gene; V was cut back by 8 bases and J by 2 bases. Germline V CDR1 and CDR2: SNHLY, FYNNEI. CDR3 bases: TGTGCCAGCGGACAGGGGCCTCCCTACGAGCAGTACTTC. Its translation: CASGQGPPYEQYF.

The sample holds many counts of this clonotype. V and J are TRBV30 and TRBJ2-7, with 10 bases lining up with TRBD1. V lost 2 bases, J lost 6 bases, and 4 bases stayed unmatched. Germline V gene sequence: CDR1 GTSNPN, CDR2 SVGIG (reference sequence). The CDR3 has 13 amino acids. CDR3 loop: CAWSHGTGVEQYF. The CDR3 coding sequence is TGTGCCTGGAGTCACGGGACAGGGGTCGAGCAGTACTTC.

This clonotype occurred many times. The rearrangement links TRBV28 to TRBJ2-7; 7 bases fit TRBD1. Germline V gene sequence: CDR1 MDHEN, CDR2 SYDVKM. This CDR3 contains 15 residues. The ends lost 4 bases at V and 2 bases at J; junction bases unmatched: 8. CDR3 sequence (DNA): TGTGCCAGCAGTTCCCCTCCAGGGGGAGCCTACGAGCAGTACTTC. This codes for CASSSPPGGAYEQYF. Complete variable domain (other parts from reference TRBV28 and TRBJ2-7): DVKVTQSSRYLVKRTGEKVFLECVQDMDHENMFWYRQDPGLGLRLIYFSYDVKMKEKGDIPEGYSVSREKKERFSLILESASTNQTSMYLCASSSPPGGAYEQYFGPGTRLTVT.

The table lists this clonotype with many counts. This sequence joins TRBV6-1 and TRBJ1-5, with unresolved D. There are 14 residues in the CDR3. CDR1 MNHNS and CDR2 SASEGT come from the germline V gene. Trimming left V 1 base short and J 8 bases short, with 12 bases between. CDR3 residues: CASSEDRTGKPQHF. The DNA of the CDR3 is TGTGCCAGCAGTGAAGACAGAACGGGCAAGCCCCAGCATTTT.

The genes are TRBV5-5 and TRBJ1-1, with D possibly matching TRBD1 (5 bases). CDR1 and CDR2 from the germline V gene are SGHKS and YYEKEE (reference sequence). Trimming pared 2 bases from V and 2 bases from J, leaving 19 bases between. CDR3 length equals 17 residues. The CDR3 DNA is TGTGCCAGCAGCTTAGGGGTACAGGACACTACAAACACTGAAGCTTTCTTT. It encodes CASSLGVQDTTNTEAFF.

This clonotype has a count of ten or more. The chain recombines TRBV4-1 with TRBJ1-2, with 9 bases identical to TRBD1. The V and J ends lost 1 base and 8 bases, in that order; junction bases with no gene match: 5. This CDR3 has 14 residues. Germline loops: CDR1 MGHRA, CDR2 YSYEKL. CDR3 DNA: TGCGCCAGCAGCCAAGGGACAGGGGTATGGGGCTACACCTTC. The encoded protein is CASSQGTGVWGYTF.

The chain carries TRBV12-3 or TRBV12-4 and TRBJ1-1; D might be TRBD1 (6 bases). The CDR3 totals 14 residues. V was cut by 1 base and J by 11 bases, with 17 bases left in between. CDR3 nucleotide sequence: TGTGCCAGCAGTTTAGGGGGGGCGCAGAGTGGGGCTTTCTTT. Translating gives CASSLGGAQSGAFF.

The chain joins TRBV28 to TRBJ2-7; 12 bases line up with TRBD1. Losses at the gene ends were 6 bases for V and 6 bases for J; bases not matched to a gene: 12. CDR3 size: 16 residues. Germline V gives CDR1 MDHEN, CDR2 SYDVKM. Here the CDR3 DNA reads TGTGCCAGCAGCGGGACAGGGGGCATCAGGCTGCGCGAGCAGTACTTC. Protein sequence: CASSGTGGIRLREQYF.

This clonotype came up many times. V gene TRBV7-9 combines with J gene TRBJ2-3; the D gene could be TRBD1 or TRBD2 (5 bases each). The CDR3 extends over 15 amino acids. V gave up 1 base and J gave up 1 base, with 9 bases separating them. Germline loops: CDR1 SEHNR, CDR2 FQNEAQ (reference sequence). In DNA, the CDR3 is TGTGCCAGCAGCTTAGGGCAGGGAGGCACAGATACGCAGTATTTT. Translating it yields CASSLGQGGTDTQYF.

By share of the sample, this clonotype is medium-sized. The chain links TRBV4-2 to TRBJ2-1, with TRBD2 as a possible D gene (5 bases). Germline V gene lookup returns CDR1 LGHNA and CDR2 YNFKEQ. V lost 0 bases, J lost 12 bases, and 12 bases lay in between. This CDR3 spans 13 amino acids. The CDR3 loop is CASSQDIARWQFF. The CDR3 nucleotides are TGTGCCAGCAGCCAAGATATAGCGCGGTGGCAGTTCTTC.

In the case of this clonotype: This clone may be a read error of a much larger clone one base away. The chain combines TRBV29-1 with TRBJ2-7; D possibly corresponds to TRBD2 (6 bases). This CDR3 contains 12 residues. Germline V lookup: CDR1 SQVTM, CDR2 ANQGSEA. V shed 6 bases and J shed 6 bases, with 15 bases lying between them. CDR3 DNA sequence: TGCAGCGTGCTCTACCAGGGAGGCGAGCAGTACTTC. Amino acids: CSVLYQGGEQYF.

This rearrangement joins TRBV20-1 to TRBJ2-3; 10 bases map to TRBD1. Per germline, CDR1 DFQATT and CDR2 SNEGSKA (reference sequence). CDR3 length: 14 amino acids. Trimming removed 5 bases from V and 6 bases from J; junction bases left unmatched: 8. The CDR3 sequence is CSAYDRGRWDTQYF. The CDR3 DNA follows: TGCAGTGCTTACGACAGGGGGCGGTGGGATACGCAGTATTTT.

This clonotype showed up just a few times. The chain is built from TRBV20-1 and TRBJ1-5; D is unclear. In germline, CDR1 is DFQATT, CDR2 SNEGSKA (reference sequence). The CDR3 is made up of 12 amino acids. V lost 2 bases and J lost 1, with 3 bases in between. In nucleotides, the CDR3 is TGCAGTGCTAGACGCAGCAATCAGCCCCAGCATTTT. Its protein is CSARRSNQPQHF.

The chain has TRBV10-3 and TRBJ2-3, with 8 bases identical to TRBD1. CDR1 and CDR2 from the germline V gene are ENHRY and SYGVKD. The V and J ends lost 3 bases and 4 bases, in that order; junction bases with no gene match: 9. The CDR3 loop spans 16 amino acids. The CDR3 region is CAISETGTGIADTQYF. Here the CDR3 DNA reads TGTGCCATCAGTGAAACCGGGACAGGCATAGCAGATACGCAGTATTTT.

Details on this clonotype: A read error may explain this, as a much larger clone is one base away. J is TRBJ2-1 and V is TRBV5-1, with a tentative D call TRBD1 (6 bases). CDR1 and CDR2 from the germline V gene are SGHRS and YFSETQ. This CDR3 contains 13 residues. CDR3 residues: CASGLTGQREQFF. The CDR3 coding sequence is TGCGCCAGCGGCTTAACAGGGCAGCGTGAGCAGTTCTTC.

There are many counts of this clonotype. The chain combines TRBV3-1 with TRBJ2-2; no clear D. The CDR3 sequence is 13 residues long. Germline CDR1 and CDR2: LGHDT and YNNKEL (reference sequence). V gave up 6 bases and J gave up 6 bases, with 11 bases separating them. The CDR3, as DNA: TGTGCCAGCAGGGTGGGGTTGTCCGGGGAGCTGTTTTTT. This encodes CASRVGLSGELFF.